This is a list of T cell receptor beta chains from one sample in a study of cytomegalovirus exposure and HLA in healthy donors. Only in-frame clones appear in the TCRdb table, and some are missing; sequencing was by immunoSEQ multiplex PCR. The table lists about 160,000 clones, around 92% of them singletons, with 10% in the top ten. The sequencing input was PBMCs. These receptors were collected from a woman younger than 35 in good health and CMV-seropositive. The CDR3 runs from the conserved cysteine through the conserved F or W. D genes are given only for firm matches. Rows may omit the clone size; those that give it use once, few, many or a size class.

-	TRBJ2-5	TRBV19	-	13	TGTGCCAGTAAACAGGGTACCATAGAGACCCAGTACTTC	CASKQGTIETQYF
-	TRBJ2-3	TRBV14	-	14	TGTGCCAGCAGCCTGGGGGGTTTGAGGGATACGCAGTATTTT	CASSLGGLRDTQYF
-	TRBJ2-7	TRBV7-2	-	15	TGTGCCAGCAGCACACTCCCGGGACTGGACTACGAGCAGTACTTC	CASSTLPGLDYEQYF
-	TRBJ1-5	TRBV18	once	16	TGTGCCAGCTCACCTCGCAGACTTTACGCCTATCAGCCCCAGCATTTT	CASSPRRLYAYQPQHF
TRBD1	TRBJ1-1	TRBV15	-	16	TGTGCCACCAGCAGAGAAGGGGACAGTTCGAACACTGAAGCTTTCTTT	CATSREGDSSNTEAFF
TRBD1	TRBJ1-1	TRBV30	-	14	TGTGCCTGGAGTGTTGCAGGGGGCCTACATGAAGCTTTCTTT	CAWSVAGGLHEAFF
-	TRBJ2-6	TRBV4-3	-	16	TGCGCCAGCAGCCAAGATTCTGGAGGAGGGGCCAACGTCCTGACTTTC	CASSQDSGGGANVLTF
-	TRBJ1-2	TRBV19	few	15	TGTGCCAGTAGTCCCCCACCAGGGGCAGGCTATGGCTACACCTTC	CASSPPPGAGYGYTF
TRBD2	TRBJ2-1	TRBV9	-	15	TGTGCCAGCAGCGTCGGGCTAGCGGACTACAATGAGCAGTTCTTC	CASSVGLADYNEQFF
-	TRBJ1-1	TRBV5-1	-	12	TGCGCCAGCAGCTTCGGGAGCACTGAAGCTTTCTTT	CASSFGSTEAFF
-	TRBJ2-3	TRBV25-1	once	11	TGTGCCAGCAGTGAGAGCTCCACGCAGTATTTT	CASSESSTQYF
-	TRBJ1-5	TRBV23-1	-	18	TGCGCCAGCAGTCAATCGGGAGCAGTCCTAGGGAGCAATCAGCCCCAGCATTTT	CASSQSGAVLGSNQPQHF
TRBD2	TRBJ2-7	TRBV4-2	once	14	TGTGCCAGCAGCCAGACTAGCGACTCCTACGAGCAGTACTTC	CASSQTSDSYEQYF
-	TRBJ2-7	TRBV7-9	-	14	TGTGCCAGCAGCCTAAATCCGGCGTCGGAGGAGCAGTACTTC	CASSLNPASEEQYF
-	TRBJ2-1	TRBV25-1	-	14	TGTGCCAGCAGTGAATCGGACTGGAACGATGAGCAGTTCTTC	CASSESDWNDEQFF
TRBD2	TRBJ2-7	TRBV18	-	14	TGTGCCAGCTCACCAAAACTAGCGGGAGGAGAGCAGTACTTC	CASSPKLAGGEQYF
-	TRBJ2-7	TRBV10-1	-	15	TGCGCCAGCAGTGATTCGGCGGGGTCGAGTACCGAGCAGTACTTC	CASSDSAGSSTEQYF
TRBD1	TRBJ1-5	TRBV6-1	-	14	TGTGCCAGCTCCCTGGACAGGGGTAATCAGCCCCAGCATTTT	CASSLDRGNQPQHF
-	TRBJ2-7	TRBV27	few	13	TGTGCCAGCAGCCAGGCGGGGCCCTACGAGCAGTACTTC	CASSQAGPYEQYF
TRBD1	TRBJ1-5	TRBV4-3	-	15	TGCGCCAGCAGCCATACGACAGGGGCTAATCAGCCCCAGCATTTT	CASSHTTGANQPQHF